These 17 T cell receptor beta chains originate from one sample sequenced in a study of T-cell reconstitution after alpha-beta-depleted transplantation in children listed by TCRdb under 2016. Receptor amplification or capture employed PCR. Data came from an Illumina HiSeq 2500. To normalize quantification of the TCRbeta repertoire, the TCR libraries were built with molecular barcoding that relied on unique molecular identifiers. TCRdb handled the public reads itself, with Q25 trimming in fastp and clone calling in MiXCR, and kept productive beta chains. Rows with one shared CDR3 protein collapse into an entry with the most common genes and DNA. Across this sample there are 600,000 to 700,000 distinct CDR3 sequences, with roughly 17% seen only once. The ten largest clonotypes hold 0.9% to 1.2% of the sample. The sample consisted of PBMCs from the stem cell graft donor, taken from the stem cell graft. Receptors originate from a human donor who donated a stem cell graft to a child with acute myeloid leukemia.

This clonotype showed up many times. V usage is TRBV20-1 and J usage is TRBJ2-3; the match to TRBD2 covers 11 bases. Germline V gene sequence: CDR1 DFQATT, CDR2 SNEGSKA (reference sequence). V lost 4 bases, J lost 5 bases, and 5 bases stayed unmatched. The CDR3 covers 14 residues. This CDR3 is CSANSGGALDTQYF. Here the CDR3 DNA reads TGCAGTGCTAATAGCGGGGGGGCTTTAGATACGCAGTATTTT.

V and J are TRBV6-1 and TRBJ1-4; weak D call: TRBD1 (5 bases). Trimming stripped 6 bases from V and 0 bases from J, with 14 bases between. Germline CDR1 reads MNHNS; CDR2 reads SASEGT. This CDR3 comprises 16 residues. CDR3 in DNA: TGTGCCAGCAGCCACACAGGCCCTGCAACTAATGAAAAACTGTTTTTT. Protein: CASSHTGPATNEKLFF.

This rearrangement joins TRBV6-2 or TRBV6-3 to TRBJ2-7, with D tentatively TRBD1 or TRBD2 (6 bases each). Looked up from germline, CDR1 is MNHEY and CDR2 is SVGEGT. The length of the CDR3 is 15 residues. Trimming cost V 0 bases and J 4 bases, with 13 bases left between them. This CDR3 reads CASSYSRTGAYEQYF. The CDR3 DNA sequence: TGTGCCAGCAGTTACTCCCGGACGGGGGCATACGAGCAGTACTTC.

This clonotype was seen a handful of times. The V gene is TRBV10-3, the J gene TRBJ1-5; 9 nucleotides match TRBD1. Trimming removed 3 bases from V and 8 bases from J; junction bases left unmatched: 8. Germline CDR1 is ENHRY and CDR2 is SYGVKD. The length of the CDR3 is 15 residues. Here the CDR3 reads CAISESQGALKPQHF. Written as DNA, the CDR3 is TGTGCCATCAGTGAATCACAGGGGGCACTTAAGCCCCAGCATTTT.

The sample holds many counts of this clonotype. The chain joins TRBV5-1 to TRBJ2-7; TRBD1 is a possible D gene (6 bases). The length of the CDR3 is 15 residues. The germline V and J ends were trimmed by 5 bases and 0 bases, with 15 bases remaining between them. Germline V gene sequence: CDR1 SGHRS, CDR2 YFSETQ. CDR3 bases: TGCGCCAGCAGACAGGACAGCGCCCTCTCCTACGAGCAGTACTTC. It encodes CASRQDSALSYEQYF.

This chain joins TRBV20-1 and TRBJ2-2; 10 nucleotides agree with TRBD2. This CDR3 contains 15 residues. The germline V gene has CDR1 DFQATT and CDR2 SNEGSKA (reference sequence). Trimming cost V 3 bases and J 6 bases; bases outside gene matches: 7. This CDR3 is CSARLAGDLPGELFF. The DNA for the CDR3 is TGCAGTGCTAGGCTAGCGGGGGACCTCCCCGGGGAGCTGTTTTTT.

This chain joins TRBV20-1 and TRBJ2-1; TRBD2 matches at 13 bases. CDR1 and CDR2 from the germline V gene are DFQATT and SNEGSKA (reference sequence). V lost 3 bases and J lost 6; bases outside the gene matches: 8. The CDR3 spans 16 residues. This CDR3 reads CSARKGTSGGANEQFF. The CDR3 DNA sequence: TGCAGTGCTAGGAAAGGCACTAGCGGGGGGGCCAATGAGCAGTTCTTC.

This clonotype was seen many times. The CDR3 loop reads CATSRQAYGEQFF. CDR3 bases: TGTGCCACCAGCAGACAGGCCTATGGGGAGCAGTTCTTC. The chain links TRBV15 to TRBJ2-1; D not resolved. CDR1 is LNHNV and CDR2 is YYDKDF in the germline V gene (reference sequence). The CDR3 runs 13 residues. Trimming shortened V by 2 bases and J by 10 bases, and 12 bases separated the two germline ends.

The V and J genes are TRBV15 and TRBJ2-1; D unresolved. Germline CDR1 is LNHNV and CDR2 is YYDKDF (reference sequence). Deletions cut 1 base from V and 4 bases from J, with 11 bases between. The CDR3 runs 15 residues. The CDR3 DNA reads TGTGCCACCAGCAGAGGGACGGGCTCTTACAATGAGCAGTTCTTC. This gives the protein CATSRGTGSYNEQFF.

This clonotype showed up many times. The chain has TRBV5-1 and TRBJ1-3, with TRBD1 matching over 9 bases. V shed 0 bases and J 2 bases; nucleotides not matched to a gene: 6. Germline V gives CDR1 SGHRS, CDR2 YFSETQ. CDR3 size: 17 residues. CDR3 sequence (DNA): TGCGCCAGCAGCTTGGACAGGGGGCAAGCGACTGGAAACACCATATATTTT. Protein sequence: CASSLDRGQATGNTIYF.

Remarks on this clonotype: A much larger clone differs from this one at a single base, so this may be a read error. This sequence joins TRBV5-6 and TRBJ1-6, with a weak D call TRBD1 (6 bases). Between the trimmed V and J ends, which lost 8 bases and 8 bases, there was a span of 17 bases. This CDR3 is 14 amino acids long. Per germline, CDR1 SGHDT and CDR2 YYEEEE. Written as DNA, the CDR3 is TGTGCCAGAAGCAATACAGGGCTGGATTCACCCCTCCACTTT. Translation: CARSNTGLDSPLHF.

A remark on this clonotype: A read error may be the cause here, since a much bigger clone is one base away. The chain couples TRBV15 to TRBJ2-2; D remains unclear. Trimming stripped 0 bases from V and 5 bases from J, with 4 bases between. This CDR3 region has 13 residues. Germline loops: CDR1 LNHNV, CDR2 YYDKDF (reference sequence). The CDR3 region is CATSRDSTGELFF. CDR3 bases: TGTGCCACCAGCAGAGATTCTACCGGGGAGCTGTTTTTT.

This clonotype was picked up many times. V is TRBV20-1 and J is TRBJ1-5; no clear D gene. V was clipped by 0 bases and J by 7 bases, with 16 bases between them. Germline V CDR1 and CDR2: DFQATT, SNEGSKA (reference sequence). The CDR3 spans 15 residues. The CDR3 nucleotides are TGCAGTGCTAGAGATACCCGTGGAACCGGACAGCCCCAGCATTTT. It codes for CSARDTRGTGQPQHF.

This clonotype was picked up a small number of times. This chain connects TRBV25-1 to TRBJ2-1, with 8 nucleotides matching TRBD2. The germline V gene has CDR1 MGHDK and CDR2 SYGVNS. This CDR3 spans 17 amino acids. V was pared by 8 bases and J by 0 bases, with 12 bases of the junction left unmatched. CDR3 bases: TGTGCCAGCGGGGGGGGTAGCGGGGTTAGCTCCTACAATGAGCAGTTCTTC. Encoded protein: CASGGGSGVSSYNEQFF.

In this sample, this clonotype turned up many times. The chain recombines TRBV20-1 with TRBJ2-1; TRBD1 or TRBD2 may be the D gene (5 bases each). Per germline, CDR1 DFQATT and CDR2 SNEGSKA (reference sequence). The CDR3 has 14 residues. Trimming cost V 6 bases and J 6 bases, with 18 bases left between them. This chain's CDR3 is CSATGTQTTNEQFF. DNA for the CDR3: TGCAGTGCAACCGGGACCCAAACAACCAATGAGCAGTTCTTC.

This clonotype appeared many times. The V call is TRBV20-1, the J call TRBJ2-1; TRBD2 matches at 12 bases. Germline CDR1 reads DFQATT; CDR2 reads SNEGSKA (reference sequence). The CDR3 totals 18 residues. V gave up 0 bases and J gave up 2 bases; unmatched junction bases: 8. CDR3: CSARDGGTSGFTYNEQFF. The CDR3 nucleotides read TGCAGTGCTAGAGATGGGGGGACTAGCGGGTTTACCTACAATGAGCAGTTCTTC.

At least ten counts were recorded for this clonotype. The chain couples TRBV20-1 to TRBJ2-7; D is possibly TRBD1 or TRBD2 (5 bases each). V was pared by 1 base and J by 7 bases, with 11 bases between. The CDR3 covers 12 residues. Germline values: CDR1 DFQATT, CDR2 SNEGSKA (reference sequence). The CDR3 DNA reads TGCAGTGCTAGAGGGGACGGCTGGGAGCAGTACGTC. The encoded protein is CSARGDGWEQYV.